These 21 T cell receptor beta chains were all obtained from the same sample, sequenced in a study of T cells after yellow fever vaccination. TCRdb fed the 5' RACE reads into MiXCR, producing one record per CDR3 protein. This sample carries about 430,000 distinct CDR3 sequences, over 15% of them seen once, and the ten largest clones take 15% to 20%. The sequences come from PBMCs, collected before the yellow fever booster vaccination. These receptors all stem from a man in his late teens or twenties who received the YFV17D yellow fever vaccine.

The chain uses TRBV12-3 or TRBV12-4 and TRBJ2-5; TRBD1 matches at 9 bases. Losses at the gene ends were 4 bases for V and 5 bases for J; bases not matched to a gene: 8. This CDR3 region has 15 residues. CDR3 in DNA: TGTGCCAGCAGTTCTCCCCGGGACAGGGCCGAGACCCAGTACTTC. This sequence encodes CASSSPRDRAETQYF.

This chain links TRBV20-1 with TRBJ1-4; D is uncertain. This CDR3 is 11 amino acids long. Trimming cost V 1 base and J 8 bases, with 5 bases left between them. Germline V gives CDR1 DFQATT, CDR2 SNEGSKA (reference sequence). The CDR3, as DNA: TGCAGTGCTAGAGTTCGGGAAAAACTGTTTTTT. It is translated as CSARVREKLFF.

V is TRBV4-3 and J is TRBJ2-2; 8 bases agree with TRBD1. V lost 0 bases to trimming and J lost 3 bases; unmatched junction nucleotides: 6. The CDR3 contains 17 residues. Germline-derived CDR1 and CDR2 are LGHNA and YSLEER. The CDR3 loop reads CASSQDRDRRYTGELFF. CDR3 in DNA: TGCGCCAGCAGCCAAGATCGGGACAGGCGATACACCGGGGAGCTGTTTTTT.

The gene calls are TRBV7-7 and TRBJ2-1; 9 nucleotides match TRBD2. This CDR3 has 18 amino acids. The trim removed 5 bases at V and 2 bases at J, leaving 13 bases unmatched. The germline V gene encodes CDR1 SSHAT and CDR2 FNYEAQ (reference sequence). DNA of the CDR3: TGTGCCAGCAGCCCACATGAAGCGGGGGGTAGGGCCTACAATGAGCAGTTCTTC. Protein product: CASSPHEAGGRAYNEQFF.

V usage is TRBV20-1 and J usage is TRBJ2-5, with 9 bases matching TRBD1. This CDR3 contains 18 residues. Germline-derived CDR1 and CDR2 are DFQATT and SNEGSKA (reference sequence). With 5 bases clipped from V and 1 base from J, the junction kept 17 bases outside the gene matches. CDR3 coding DNA: TGCAGTGCTTCTCGGGTCGGGACAGGGTCTAACTCCCAAGAGACCCAGTACTTC. It is translated as CSASRVGTGSNSQETQYF.

The CDR3 loop is CASSFLDSLNTEAFF. The CDR3 DNA sequence: TGCGCCAGCAGCTTCCTGGACAGCCTGAACACTGAAGCTTTCTTT. The rearrangement joins TRBV5-1 to TRBJ1-1; TRBD1 might be the D (6 bases). The V end lost 2 bases, the J end lost 0 bases, and 11 bases lay between the germline ends. Germline CDR1 is SGHRS and CDR2 is YFSETQ. The CDR3 is made up of 15 amino acids.

This chain connects TRBV6-6 to TRBJ2-7; D may correspond to TRBD1 or TRBD2 (6 bases each). This CDR3 spans 12 amino acids. V was clipped by 5 bases and J by 7 bases, with 12 bases between them. The germline gives CDR1 MNHNY, CDR2 SVGAGI (reference sequence). DNA of the CDR3: TGTGCCAGCAGTCCAGGGGCGGGGGAGCAGTACGTC. The encoded protein is CASSPGAGEQYV.

This clonotype has just a few counts. The chain uses TRBV9 and TRBJ2-2, with D unresolved. CDR3 length: 15 amino acids. CDR1 and CDR2 (germline): SGDLS, YYNGEE. Trimming shortened V by 2 bases and J by 3 bases, and 11 bases separated the two germline ends. CDR3 region: CASSVPGAYTGELFF. The DNA of the CDR3 is TGTGCCAGCAGCGTCCCTGGAGCTTACACCGGGGAGCTGTTTTTT.

This clonotype was detected only a few times. The chain employs TRBV11-1 and TRBJ1-1; D gene unclear. Between the trimmed V and J ends, which lost 8 bases and 3 bases, there was a span of 7 bases. There are 11 residues in the CDR3. Germline V CDR1 and CDR2: SGHAT, FQDESV (reference sequence). The CDR3, as DNA: TGTGCCAGCCGGGAGGACACTGAAGCTTTCTTT. It translates to CASREDTEAFF. The variable domain in full, with the rest retrieved from reference TRBV11-1 and TRBJ1-1, is EAEVAQSPRYKITEKSQAVAFWCDPISGHATLYWYRQILGQGPELLVQFQDESVVDDSQLPKDRFSAERLKGVDSTLKIQPAELGDSAMYLCASREDTEAFFGQGTRLTVV.

This clonotype was counted only a few times. CDR3 amino acids: CASSYPRTGNTGELFF. Written as DNA, the CDR3 is TGTGCCAGCAGCTACCCCCGGACAGGAAACACCGGGGAGCTGTTTTTT. J is TRBJ2-2 and V is TRBV7-9; 7 bases are a match to TRBD1. Germline CDR1 reads SEHNR; CDR2 reads FQNEAQ (reference sequence). Trimming at V came to 4 bases and at J to 2 bases, leaving 7 bases not matched to a gene. The CDR3 extends over 16 amino acids.

This chain joins TRBV7-9 and TRBJ1-2; TRBD1 matches at 7 bases. CDR3 length: 14 residues. The ends lost 5 bases at V and 3 bases at J; junction bases unmatched: 6. The germline gives CDR1 SEHNR, CDR2 FQNEAQ (reference sequence). The CDR3 nucleotides are TGTGCCAGCAGCGCCCCGGGACAGCACTATGGCTACACCTTC. This encodes CASSAPGQHYGYTF.

This chain uses TRBV5-1 with TRBJ2-7; D might be TRBD1 (6 bases). V lost 5 bases and J lost 2, with 11 bases in between. Germline V gene sequence: CDR1 SGHRS, CDR2 YFSETQ. This CDR3 comprises 13 residues. The CDR3: CASSSGATYEQYF. The CDR3 nucleotides are TGCGCCAGCAGTTCAGGGGCCACCTACGAGCAGTACTTC.

CDR3 nucleotide sequence: TGTGCCAGCAGCCGGGAGGGGTCCAAGTACGAGCAGTACTTC. Its translation is CASSREGSKYEQYF. V gene TRBV5-6 combines with J gene TRBJ2-7, with 8 bases lining up with TRBD2. The J segment lost 4 bases and the V segment lost 4 bases, leaving 7 bases of the junction unmatched. The CDR3 consists of 14 residues. CDR1 is SGHDT, CDR2 YYEEEE, per germline.

The CDR3 DNA follows: TGTGCCAGCAGTTCCAGGGTTGGGTCACCCCTCCACTTT. Protein product: CASSSRVGSPLHF. J is TRBJ1-6 and V is TRBV12-3 or TRBV12-4, with D perhaps matching TRBD1 (5 bases). V was shortened by 4 bases and J by 10 bases, with 11 bases between the two germline ends. CDR3 length equals 13 residues.

The rearrangement links TRBV6-2 or TRBV6-3 to TRBJ1-2; D might be TRBD1 (6 bases). Germline V gene lookup returns CDR1 MNHEY and CDR2 SVGEGT. There are 15 residues in the CDR3. V shed 5 bases and J shed 2 bases, with 15 bases lying between them. The CDR3 loop reads CASSVAGQINYGYTF. The CDR3 DNA reads TGTGCCAGCAGTGTAGCCGGACAGATCAACTATGGCTACACCTTC.

The rearrangement links TRBV4-3 to TRBJ2-3; 11 positions agree with TRBD2. V lost 4 bases to trimming and J lost 3 bases; unmatched junction nucleotides: 3. The CDR3 sequence is 15 residues long. Germline CDR1 is LGHNA and CDR2 is YSLEER. CDR3 loop: CASSRGLAVTDTQYF. In DNA form, the CDR3 reads TGCGCCAGCAGCCGGGGACTAGCGGTAACAGATACGCAGTATTTT.

V is TRBV5-1 and J is TRBJ2-3, with 8 nucleotides matching TRBD2. This CDR3 comprises 15 residues. Germline assignment: CDR1 SGHRS and CDR2 YFSETQ. J gave up 4 bases and V 4 bases, and 8 bases lay outside the gene matches. The DNA of the CDR3 is TGCGCCAGCAGCAGGACTAGCTCTATGGCAGATACGCAGTATTTT. Translation gives CASSRTSSMADTQYF.

This clonotype was detected only a few times. The rearrangement links TRBV4-3 to TRBJ1-1; no reliable D call. This CDR3 has 16 residues. V was trimmed by 4 bases and J by 4 bases, leaving 19 bases between them. Germline assignment: CDR1 LGHNA and CDR2 YSLEER. CDR3 in amino acids: CASSRRAPLKGTEAFF. CDR3 coding DNA: TGCGCCAGCAGCCGCCGGGCCCCCCTTAAAGGCACTGAAGCTTTCTTT.

This clonotype was counted ten times or more. The gene calls are TRBV27 and TRBJ2-3, with 8 bases identical to TRBD1. CDR3 length equals 14 residues. V was clipped by 4 bases and J by 0 bases; unmatched bases: 0. Germline lookup yields CDR1 MNHEY and CDR2 SMNVEV (reference sequence). CDR3 coding DNA: TGTGCCAGCAGTTACAGGGGGAGCACAGATACGCAGTATTTT. It yields the protein CASSYRGSTDTQYF.

This clonotype occurred a few times. This chain uses TRBV7-9 with TRBJ2-3, with 12 bases fitting TRBD2. Unmatched junction bases numbered 1, after V lost 4 bases and J lost 5 bases. The germline gives CDR1 SEHNR, CDR2 FQNEAQ (reference sequence). The CDR3 is 14 amino acids. CDR3 region: CASSSGLAGDTQYF. The DNA for the CDR3 is TGTGCCAGCAGCTCGGGACTAGCGGGAGATACGCAGTATTTT.

The gene calls are TRBV5-1 and TRBJ2-2; 9 bases fit TRBD1. CDR3 size: 17 residues. The V gene's germline CDR1 is SGHRS and CDR2 YFSETQ. With 0 bases clipped from V and 3 bases from J, the junction kept 6 bases outside the gene matches. DNA for the CDR3: TGCGCCAGCAGCTTGGCGACAGGGGGATTCGACACCGGGGAGCTGTTTTTT. Translated: CASSLATGGFDTGELFF.